This TCR beta chain derives from a study of T cells after yellow fever vaccination. TCRdb used MiXCR to reprocess the 5' RACE reads, holding one entry per CDR3 protein. The table lists 250,000 to 400,000 distinct CDR3 sequences, approximately 4% of them singletons, with under 30% in the top ten. There are a few counts of this clonotype. The CDR3 has 19 amino acids. From germline, CDR1 is SGHAT and CDR2 FQNNGV. Unmatched junction bases numbered 15, after V lost 4 bases and J lost 0 bases. The chain couples TRBV11-2 to TRBJ2-1, with 7 bases aligning to TRBD1. Sequenced here: PBMCs, sampled 5 days after the yellow fever booster vaccination. The sequence was obtained from a man aged 18 to 29 who received the YFV17D yellow fever vaccine. CDR3 nucleotide sequence: TGTGCCAGCAGCTCTCAATCTGAGACAGGGCGATACTCCTACAATGAGCAGTTCTTC. Its translation: CASSSQSETGRYSYNEQFF.